These T cell receptor beta chains were read from a single sample in a study of technical replicates of blood from four donors. The assay was immunoSEQ multiplex PCR, and TCRdb's table has in-frame clones only and misses some. The sample lists fewer than 95,000 clones; around 94% were seen once. The specimen was T cells isolated from PBMCs. The receptor source for this set is a human donor in good health. The CDR3 runs from the conserved cysteine through the conserved F or W. A D gene is named only where the DNA matches it firmly. Size is stated for part of the rows, as once, few or many counts, or as a class when the clone is expanded.

clone size	V gene	J gene	D gene	CDR3 DNA	CDR3 protein
.	TRBV28	TRBJ2-2	TRBD1	TGTGCCGGACAGGGTGTGGAGAACACCGGGGAGCTGTTTTTT	CAGQGVENTGELFF
.	TRBV7-8	TRBJ1-5	.	TGTGCCAGCAGCCCAAAGGGGGATGATCAGCCCCAGCATTTT	CASSPKGDDQPQHF
.	TRBV4-1	TRBJ1-2	.	TGCGCCAGCAGCCAACGATTGGGGGCAGAATACTATGGCTACACCTTC	CASSQRLGAEYYGYTF
.	TRBV2	TRBJ1-5	TRBD1	TGTGCCAGCAATCCAGGGCCGGGACAGGGCCAGCCCCAGCATTTT	CASNPGPGQGQPQHF
.	TRBV5-4	TRBJ2-5	.	TGTGCCAGCAGCCCCCGGGGGGCTCATGAGACCCAGTACTTC	CASSPRGAHETQYF
.	TRBV5-1	TRBJ2-5	TRBD2	TGCGCCAGCAGCTTACGGGGGGAAGAGACCCAGTACTTC	CASSLRGEETQYF
.	TRBV5-1	TRBJ2-7	TRBD2	TGCGCCAGCAGCCCCGGGACTAGCGCTTACGAGCAGTACTTC	CASSPGTSAYEQYF
.	TRBV5-1	TRBJ2-7	.	TGCGCCAGCAGCTTGGCGACAGGCGTTACTTATTCCTACGAGCAGTACTTC	CASSLATGVTYSYEQYF
.	TRBV5-1	TRBJ1-2	.	TGCGCCAGCAGCTCGCCGGGACTTAGGGTCGGCTACACCTTC	CASSSPGLRVGYTF
.	TRBV19	TRBJ2-7	.	TGTGCCAGTAACCCCAGGGTGGGCGACGAGCAGTACTTC	CASNPRVGDEQYF
.	TRBV27	TRBJ2-7	TRBD1	TGTGCCAGCAGTTTTAGTGTGCAGGGGGACCCCTACGAGCAGTACTTC	CASSFSVQGDPYEQYF
once	TRBV6-1	TRBJ2-5	TRBD1	TGTGCCAGCAGTGACGGACAGGAGTACTTC	CASSDGQEYF
.	TRBV7-8	TRBJ1-3	.	TGTGCCAGCAGGCCTAGCTTGGGTTCGCCTGGAAACACCATATATTTT	CASRPSLGSPGNTIYF
.	TRBV28	TRBJ2-7	TRBD1	TGTGCCAGCAGTTCACAAGGGACAGTAGCCTACGAGCAGTACTTC	CASSSQGTVAYEQYF
.	TRBV11-3	TRBJ2-7	.	TGTGCCAGCAGCCCAGGGGCGTCCTACGAGCAGTACTTC	CASSPGASYEQYF
.	TRBV9	TRBJ2-7	TRBD1	TGTGCCAGCAGCGGGGGTACAGGGGGTAACGAGCAGTACTTC	CASSGGTGGNEQYF
.	TRBV20-1	TRBJ1-1	.	TGCAGTGCCCACTCGGAAGCTTTCTTT	CSAHSEAFF
.	TRBV5-1	TRBJ2-3	TRBD2	TGCGCCAGCAGCTTGGATCTAGCGGGAACGGCAGATACGCAGTATTTT	CASSLDLAGTADTQYF
.	TRBV2	TRBJ2-7	.	TGTGCCAGCAGTGATAAGGGGTTAACGTCCTACGAGCAGTACTTC	CASSDKGLTSYEQYF
.	TRBV10-3	TRBJ2-1	.	TGTGCCATCAGCCCGAACCGGGGGAACAATGAGCAGTTCTTC	CAISPNRGNNEQFF
.	TRBV14	TRBJ1-1	.	TGTGCCAGCAGCCAAGATATAGGGGTGAACACTGAAGCTTTCTTT	CASSQDIGVNTEAFF
.	TRBV9	TRBJ1-1	TRBD1	TGTGCCAGCAGCCGAATTCAGGGGGCTGAAGCTTTCTTT	CASSRIQGAEAFF
.	TRBV7-9	TRBJ2-7	.	TGTGCCAGCAGCTTAGTTTGGAGTTCCTCCTACGAGCAGTACTTC	CASSLVWSSSYEQYF
.	TRBV5-4	TRBJ2-5	TRBD1	TGTGCCAGCAGTCGGACAGGGCAAGAGACCCAGTACTTC	CASSRTGQETQYF
.	TRBV5-4	TRBJ1-5	.	TGTGCCAGCAGCCGGGGCGGAGGGGCTTCCAATCAGCCCCAGCATTTT	CASSRGGGASNQPQHF